This T cell receptor beta chain was retrieved from a study of radiation and T cells in renal cell carcinoma. The table came from immunoSEQ multiplex PCR; TCRdb's copy has only in-frame clones and leaves some out. Of 7,500 to 10,000 clones listed, less than 80% are singletons. Broader study findings: Dominant CDR3 motifs occupied more repertoire in irradiated than control tumors. Intratumoral heterogeneity was not captured in these approximately 0.91 g regions.

Described treatment: treatment-naive control, cytoreductive nephrectomy. Control tumors came from a few females and 11 males, aged roughly 40 to 82. Notes on this clone: The antigen is not known.

This CDR3 spans 13 amino acids. J gave up 8 bases and V 5 bases, and 5 bases lay outside the gene matches. The germline gives CDR1 MNHNS, CDR2 SASEGT. The material was tumor tissue, obtained from a patient whose treatment was nephrectomy without radiotherapy. This receptor was identified in a man aged 60-69 years with renal cell carcinoma. V usage is TRBV6-1 and J usage is TRBJ2-1; 8 nucleotides align to TRBD2. In DNA form, the CDR3 reads TGTGCCAGCAGTCCTACTAGCGGCCATGAGCAGTTCTTC. Protein product: CASSPTSGHEQFF.